One sample yielded the 17 T cell receptor beta chains listed below, sequenced in a study of blood T cell repertoires in COVID-19. Produced via immunoSEQ multiplex PCR; TCRdb's table is partial and in-frame only. There are over 150,000 clones in the sample; 70% to 90% occur only once, and around 2.1% lies in the top ten. Specimen: peripheral blood. The receptors shown here come from a man aged 45-65 years who had recovered from COVID-19.

The rearrangement links TRBV7-8 to TRBJ2-1, with a possible D match to TRBD1 (6 bases). CDR1 and CDR2 (germline): SGHVS, FQNEAQ. Trimming removed 2 bases from V and 6 bases from J, with 8 bases in between. The CDR3 sequence is 13 residues long. This CDR3 is CASSLNRANEQFF. CDR3 sequence (DNA): TGTGCCAGCAGCTTAAACAGGGCCAATGAGCAGTTCTTC.

This clone was observed a few times. The chain couples TRBV5-1 to TRBJ2-2; no clear D. The CDR3 is 18 amino acids. The ends were cut back, 2 bases at V and 0 bases at J, with 17 bases in the middle. Looked up from germline, CDR1 is SGHRS and CDR2 is YFSETQ. CDR3 coding DNA: TGCGCCAGCAGCTTCTCCCTCCCTGGGCCAGCGAACACCGGGGAGCTGTTTTTT. This sequence encodes CASSFSLPGPANTGELFF.

J is TRBJ2-1 and V is TRBV27; TRBD2 matches 9 bases. There are 16 residues in the CDR3. In germline, CDR1 is MNHEY, CDR2 SMNVEV (reference sequence). Trimming took 7 bases from V and 1 from J; bases not matched to a gene: 8. CDR3 loop: CASTQAGGYSYNEQFF. CDR3 coding DNA: TGTGCCAGCACCCAAGCGGGGGGCTATTCCTACAATGAGCAGTTCTTC.

The chain couples TRBV19 to TRBJ1-2; 7 bases are shared with TRBD1. V lost 6 bases to trimming and J lost 4 bases; unmatched junction nucleotides: 11. The CDR3 consists of 15 residues. From germline, CDR1 is LNHDA and CDR2 SQIVND (reference sequence). CDR3 sequence: CASRVQGTQSYGYTF. The CDR3 coding sequence is TGTGCCAGTAGGGTACAGGGGACCCAATCCTATGGCTACACCTTC.

The DNA for the CDR3 is TGTGCCAGCAGTTTCGGGACAGGGGTAGCTCAGCCCCAGCATTTT. Protein product: CASSFGTGVAQPQHF. J is TRBJ1-5 and V is TRBV5-8, with 10 positions matching TRBD1. This CDR3 contains 15 residues. The germline V gene has CDR1 SGHTS and CDR2 YDEGEE. V lost 5 bases, J lost 6 bases, and 8 bases stayed unmatched.

The chain recombines TRBV3-1 (or the pseudogene TRBV3-2) with TRBJ2-7; 9 bases match TRBD1. This CDR3 has 14 amino acids. With 2 bases clipped from V and 4 bases from J, the junction kept 3 bases outside the gene matches. Germline V lookup: CDR1 LGHDT, CDR2 YNNKEL (reference sequence). The CDR3 is CASSQSGTGYEQYF. The CDR3 nucleotides are TGTGCCAGCAGCCAAAGCGGGACAGGGTACGAGCAGTACTTC.

V usage is TRBV11-2 and J usage is TRBJ2-1, with D perhaps matching TRBD2 (6 bases). Germline V gene data show CDR1 as SGHAT and CDR2 as FQNNGV. V dropped 1 base and J dropped 6 bases, with 10 bases sitting between them. The CDR3 is 14 amino acids. The CDR3 is CASSLVGSPNEQFF. CDR3 DNA: TGTGCCAGCAGCTTAGTCGGGAGCCCCAATGAGCAGTTCTTC. The variable domain in full, completed from reference TRBV11-2 and TRBJ2-1, reads EAGVAQSPRYKIIEKRQSVAFWCNPISGHATLYWYQQILGQGPKLLIQFQNNGVVDDSQLPKDRFSAERLKGVDSTLKIQPAKLEDSAVYLCASSLVGSPNEQFFGPGTRLTVL.

The chain links TRBV7-2 to TRBJ1-1, with 7 bases matching TRBD1. V shed 7 bases and J 1 base; nucleotides not matched to a gene: 6. Looked up from germline, CDR1 is SGHTA and CDR2 is FQGNSA. The CDR3 runs 14 residues. The CDR3 DNA sequence: TGTGCCAGCAACTGGGGACAGCGGAACACTGAAGCTTTCTTT. Its translation: CASNWGQRNTEAFF.

This chain uses TRBV27 with TRBJ2-3, with TRBD2 matching over 16 bases. V was pared by 6 bases and J by 5 bases, with 5 bases of the junction left unmatched. CDR3 length: 16 amino acids. The germline gives CDR1 MNHEY, CDR2 SMNVEV (reference sequence). In DNA form, the CDR3 reads TGTGCCAGCAGCGGGACTAGCGGGGGGGCGGGAGATACGCAGTATTTT. This sequence encodes CASSGTSGGAGDTQYF.

The chain is built from TRBV6-2 or TRBV6-3 and TRBJ1-1, with D unresolved. Between the trimmed V and J ends, which lost 2 bases and 0 bases, there was a span of 4 bases. The CDR3 has 13 amino acids. The germline V gene encodes CDR1 MNHEY and CDR2 SVGEGT. The CDR3 reads CASSYRVNTEAFF. The CDR3, as DNA: TGTGCCAGCAGTTACCGAGTGAACACTGAAGCTTTCTTT.

The chain recombines TRBV4-2 with TRBJ2-1; D possibly corresponds to TRBD1 (6 bases). The CDR3 runs 13 residues. The germline V gene has CDR1 LGHNA and CDR2 YNFKEQ. With 1 base removed from V and 11 bases from J, the gap between germline ends came to 12 bases. This CDR3 is CASSQGLGDKQFF. DNA of the CDR3: TGTGCCAGCAGCCAAGGCCTGGGGGACAAGCAGTTCTTC.

This chain uses TRBV25-1 with TRBJ1-4; 9 nucleotides agree with TRBD1. The CDR3 totals 14 residues. Germline trimming cut 6 bases from V and 5 bases from J; bases unmatched to any gene: 4. Germline CDR1 and CDR2: MGHDK and SYGVNS. The CDR3 protein is CASSSGTGNEKLFF. DNA of the CDR3: TGTGCCAGCAGCTCCGGGACAGGGAATGAAAAACTGTTTTTT.

The rearrangement joins TRBV6-4 to TRBJ2-2, with D tentatively TRBD1 (7 bases). Germline V gene data show CDR1 as MRHNA and CDR2 as SNTAGT. This CDR3 is 15 amino acids long. Trimming took off 2 bases at V and 7 bases at J, with 14 bases between the two ends. The CDR3 nucleotides are TGTGCCAGCAGTGACAGGGGGCTGGGAGGCGGGGAGCTGTTTTTT. Protein sequence: CASSDRGLGGGELFF.

The V and J genes are TRBV4-1 and TRBJ2-5; TRBD1 agrees at 11 bases. CDR3 length: 16 amino acids. The J segment lost 2 bases and the V segment lost 4 bases, leaving 6 bases of the junction unmatched. From germline, CDR1 is MGHRA and CDR2 YSYEKL. This CDR3 is CASSPGDRGNQETQYF. The CDR3 nucleotides read TGCGCCAGCAGCCCAGGGGACAGGGGGAATCAAGAGACCCAGTACTTC.

The V and J genes are TRBV5-1 and TRBJ1-4; a possible D gene is TRBD1 (6 bases). Germline V lookup: CDR1 SGHRS, CDR2 YFSETQ. CDR3 length equals 15 residues. Deletions cut 1 base from V and 5 bases from J, with 12 bases between. The CDR3 coding sequence is TGCGCCAGCAGCTTGACAGGGACCCTAAATGAAAAACTGTTTTTT. It codes for CASSLTGTLNEKLFF.

This chain connects TRBV29-1 to TRBJ1-1; 7 positions agree with TRBD1. J gave up 4 bases and V 6 bases, and 14 bases lay outside the gene matches. The germline gives CDR1 SQVTM, CDR2 ANQGSEA. The CDR3 totals 15 residues. CDR3 sequence reads: CSVGRPTGASTEAFF. The CDR3 DNA sequence: TGCAGCGTGGGACGCCCCACAGGGGCCAGCACTGAAGCTTTCTTT. Variable domain in full (rest from reference TRBV29-1 and TRBJ1-1): SAVISQKPSRDICQRGTSLTIQCQVDSQVTMMFWYRQQPGQSLTLIATANQGSEATYESGFVIDKFPISRPNLTFSTLTVSNMSPEDSSIYLCSVGRPTGASTEAFFGQGTRLTVV.

The V call is TRBV5-6, the J call TRBJ2-7, with D perhaps matching TRBD2 (5 bases). Germline CDR1 SGHDT, CDR2 YYEEEE. The CDR3 has 13 amino acids. V shed 2 bases and J shed 5 bases, with 11 bases lying between them. This chain's CDR3 is CASSFRGLDEQYF. For the CDR3, the DNA is TGTGCCAGCAGCTTCCGGGGTCTCGACGAGCAGTACTTC.